The 12 T cell receptor beta chains listed next were all sequenced from one sample in a study of blood T cells in healthy people across ages. Next came a second PCR, run for about 7 to 12 cycles, which used a sample-barcoded 5' primer along with a J-beta primer mix. TCRdb redid the calling of the 5' RACE reads with MiXCR, one entry per CDR3 protein. The repertoire includes 700,000 or so distinct CDR3 sequences, 20% to 25% of them detected once, and less than 25% sits in the top ten. The sequencing sample was made of blood. These receptor sequences come from an older man in good health.

The V call is TRBV18, the J call TRBJ2-5; D gene ambiguous. Trimming removed 2 bases at V and 0 bases at J, with 7 bases between. The CDR3 is made up of 14 amino acids. Germline CDR1 reads KGHSH; CDR2 reads LQKENI. DNA for the CDR3: TGTGCCAGCTCACCAAGAGAGTACCAAGAGACCCAGTACTTC. This sequence encodes CASSPREYQETQYF.

This clonotype was seen a handful of times. The CDR3 loop reads CASAPWSSGNTIYF. CDR3 DNA: TGTGCCAGTGCACCCTGGAGCTCTGGAAACACCATATATTTT. The genes are TRBV19 and TRBJ1-3; D unresolved. V lost 8 bases and J lost 0, with 11 bases in between. Germline V gene sequence: CDR1 LNHDA, CDR2 SQIVND (reference sequence). This CDR3 is 14 amino acids long.

This clonotype was detected many times. The rearrangement links TRBV5-1 to TRBJ1-4, with D possibly TRBD1 on 6 matching bases. The V gene's germline CDR1 is SGHRS and CDR2 YFSETQ. Between the trimmed V and J ends, which lost 4 bases and 6 bases, there was a span of 13 bases. CDR3 size: 14 residues. The CDR3 DNA sequence: TGCGCCAGCAGCAGAGGGGGTCGCGATGAAAAACTGTTTTTT. It is translated as CASSRGGRDEKLFF.

Only a few counts were recorded for this clonotype. This CDR3 is CASSFWTGGNTIYF. The CDR3 coding sequence is TGTGCCAGCAGTTTCTGGACAGGCGGAAACACCATATATTTT. This rearrangement joins TRBV12-3 or TRBV12-4 to TRBJ1-3; the match to TRBD1 covers 7 bases. V dropped 3 bases and J dropped 4; count of bases not matched to a gene: 3. The CDR3 spans 14 residues.

This clonotype occurred a few times. J is TRBJ2-3 and V is TRBV4-2; TRBD2 might be the D (7 bases). The V end lost 7 bases, the J end lost 4 bases, and 15 bases lay between the germline ends. The CDR3 sequence is 14 residues long. Germline-derived CDR1 and CDR2 are LGHNA and YNFKEQ. In nucleotides, the CDR3 is TGTGCCAGCACCCCCGGCGGGGGCCCAGATACGCAGTATTTT. Protein: CASTPGGGPDTQYF.

CDR3 nucleotides: TGTGCCAGCAGCAACCGACTAGCGGGGATAAAAGATACGCAGTATTTT. This translates into CASSNRLAGIKDTQYF. The chain recombines TRBV7-9 with TRBJ2-3; 11 nucleotides line up with TRBD2. Germline V lookup: CDR1 SEHNR, CDR2 FQNEAQ (reference sequence). The V gene end was trimmed by 5 bases and the J gene end by 5 bases; junction bases not matched to a gene: 9. The CDR3 spans 16 residues.

In its sample, this clonotype was seen a few times. This chain's CDR3 is CASSHLGGSTDTQYF. CDR3 coding DNA: TGTGCCAGTAGTCACCTTGGGGGGTCCACAGATACGCAGTATTTT. The rearrangement links TRBV19 to TRBJ2-3; TRBD2 is a possible D gene (6 bases). The CDR3 is 15 amino acids. Germline values: CDR1 LNHDA, CDR2 SQIVND (reference sequence). V dropped 5 bases and J dropped 2 bases, with 14 bases sitting between them.

The rearrangement uses TRBV6-6 and TRBJ2-3, with D perhaps TRBD2 (6 bases). This CDR3 contains 15 residues. Germline V gene sequence: CDR1 MNHNY, CDR2 SVGAGI (reference sequence). Trimming pared 3 bases from V and 0 bases from J, leaving 10 bases between. The CDR3 region has the DNA TGTGCCAGCAGTTATATTAGCGGTAGCACAGATACGCAGTATTTT. Translated: CASSYISGSTDTQYF.

This clonotype came up a few times. This chain connects TRBV21-1 to TRBJ2-7; the D call of TRBD1 is as the table states it, not checked on the DNA. TRBV21-1 is noted as a pseudogene. This CDR3 comprises 13 residues. For the CDR3, the DNA is TGTGCCGGCCCGCAGGGAAAGCACTACGAGCAGTACGTC. Protein sequence: CAGPQGKHYEQYV.

This clonotype was counted at least ten times. CDR3 in amino acids: CSVRGNTEAFF. Written as DNA, the CDR3 is TGCAGCGTAAGGGGGAACACTGAAGCTTTCTTT. The V gene is TRBV29-1, the J gene TRBJ1-1; weak D call: TRBD1 (5 bases). Deletions cut 6 bases from V and 1 base from J, with 6 bases between. There are 11 residues in the CDR3. From germline, CDR1 is SQVTM and CDR2 ANQGSEA.

The chain recombines TRBV2 with TRBJ1-4; the D is unclear. Germline V gene lookup returns CDR1 SNHLY and CDR2 FYNNEI. The germline V and J ends were trimmed by 4 bases and 6 bases, with 12 bases remaining between them. There are 14 residues in the CDR3. CDR3 residues: CASSVEVIDEKLFF. CDR3 coding DNA: TGTGCCAGCAGTGTTGAGGTGATAGATGAAAAACTGTTTTTT.

This chain links TRBV6-6 with TRBJ2-7, with D tentatively TRBD2 (6 bases). The ends were cut back, 5 bases at V and 6 bases at J, with 23 bases in the middle. The CDR3 spans 16 residues. The germline V gene encodes CDR1 MNHNY and CDR2 SVGAGI (reference sequence). CDR3 DNA sequence: TGTGCCAGCAGTAGGGTGGCCGGCGGGGCATCTACCGAGCAGTACTTC. This sequence encodes CASSRVAGGASTEQYF.